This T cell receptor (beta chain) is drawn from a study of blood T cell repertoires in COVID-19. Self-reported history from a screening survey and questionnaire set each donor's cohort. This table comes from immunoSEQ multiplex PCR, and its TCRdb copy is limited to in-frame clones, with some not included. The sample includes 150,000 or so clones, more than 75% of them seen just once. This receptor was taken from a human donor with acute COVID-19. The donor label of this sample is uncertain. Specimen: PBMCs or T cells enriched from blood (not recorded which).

CDR3 in DNA: TGTGCCAGCAGCCAAGAATGGGCTAGCACAGATACGCAGTATTTT. It codes for CASSQEWASTDTQYF. This chain connects TRBV14 to TRBJ2-3; D gene ambiguous. V was trimmed by 0 bases and J by 0 bases, leaving 7 bases between them. This CDR3 comprises 15 residues. Looked up from germline, CDR1 is SGHDN and CDR2 is FVKESK.